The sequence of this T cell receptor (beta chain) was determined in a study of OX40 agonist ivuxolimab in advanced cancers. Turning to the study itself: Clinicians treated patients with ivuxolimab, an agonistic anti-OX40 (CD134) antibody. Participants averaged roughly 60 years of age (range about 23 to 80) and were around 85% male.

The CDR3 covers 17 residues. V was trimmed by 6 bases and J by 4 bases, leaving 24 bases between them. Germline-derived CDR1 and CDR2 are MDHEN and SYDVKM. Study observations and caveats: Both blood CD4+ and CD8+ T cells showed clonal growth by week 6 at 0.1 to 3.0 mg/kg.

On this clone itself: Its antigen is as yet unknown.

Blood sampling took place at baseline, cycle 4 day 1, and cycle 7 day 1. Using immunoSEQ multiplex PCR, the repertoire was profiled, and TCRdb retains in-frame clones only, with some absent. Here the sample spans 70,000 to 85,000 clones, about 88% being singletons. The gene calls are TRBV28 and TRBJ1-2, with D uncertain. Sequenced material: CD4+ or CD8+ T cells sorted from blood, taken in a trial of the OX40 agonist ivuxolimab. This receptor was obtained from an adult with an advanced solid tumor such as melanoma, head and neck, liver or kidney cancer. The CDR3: CASRPAVGLKDGYGYTF. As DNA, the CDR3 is TGTGCCAGCAGACCGGCCGTAGGGCTGAAAGATGGCTATGGCTACACCTTC.